This note documents a single T cell receptor (beta chain) sequence. No antigen is known for it. No base quality values were provided; no much bigger clone lies one nucleotide off. The data stem from a study of blood T cell repertoires in COVID-19 (dated by TCRdb to 2018 to 2020). In the study overall: Samples covering the acute and convalescent phases of COVID-19 were provided by collaborators in the United States, Italy and Spain. The prospective study material was composed of cDNA or gDNA derived from T cells, B-cell-depleted T cells, or PBMCs. The dataset comprised deeply sampled blood TCRbeta repertoires from subjects exposed to, actively infected with, or recovered from COVID-19. The repertoires were released in a freely available public database intended as a resource for research on the immune response to SARS-CoV-2. The samples were drawn from the first 160 participants of the ongoing ImmuneRACE study and from 950 to 1,500 subjects provided by 6 global collaborators. Nearly every sample came with metadata listing a de-identified subject ID, COVID-19 status, age in years and sex. Where available, HLA class I and class II types were obtained from metadata supplied by the sample provider rather than from assay-based typing.

Overall results and qualifications from the work: How much clinical and demographic metadata was included differed by source and by participant, and the metadata was provided uncurated.

In Seattle, one collaborating source enrolled patients while the infection was active and tracked those patients longitudinally over the course of disease. The collaborating institutions used their own protocols to collect whole blood in K2EDTA tubes. For TCRbeta analysis, collaborators shipped samples in one of three forms: frozen whole blood, isolated PBMCs, or DNA extracted from either of those sample types. TCRbeta CDR3 regions were amplified from genomic DNA using the immunoSEQ Assay, a bias-controlled multiplex PCR. Concerning the study's data processing: The number of nucleated cells in each sample was estimated by amplification of reference gene primers within the assay. To quantify the absolute abundance of each unique TCRbeta CDR3 rearrangement, sequence reads were collapsed and filtered. Productive Simpson clonality was computed per sample as the square root of Simpson's diversity index over productive rearrangements. Imported from immuneACCESS, the table was reduced by TCRdb to in-frame sequences with V and J called. These copies leave out some clones; in studies compared against another copy, an unresolved V gene accounts for under half, and the cause of the remainder is not known. The V and J calls and the clone size are those of that table, but D and trimming were determined from the DNA. Here the sample has 220,000 or so clones; 85% to 90% occur a single time. The ten largest clones capture about 9.4% of the sample.

Taken from cysteine to phenylalanine, the CDR3 has 14 residues. The entry retains the CDR3 DNA only, 42 bases that are in frame from base 1. The V and J ends are trimmed by 6 bases and 1 base, leaving 13 bases between them. CDR1 and CDR2 (SEHNR, FQNEAQ) derive from the germline V gene (reference sequence). This sequence was found in a woman in her forties or fifties with COVID-19, enrolled during active disease. The sequence is built from TRBV7-9 and TRBJ2-7; perhaps TRBD1 is the D gene, with 6 bases matching. Sequenced: peripheral blood. The CDR3: CASRDHQGSYEQYF. The sequence in DNA is TGTGCCAGCAGGGATCATCAGGGGTCCTACGAGCAGTACTTC.